The subject of this entry is one TCR beta chain. The table came from immunoSEQ multiplex PCR; TCRdb's copy has only in-frame clones and leaves some out. Found here are roughly 330,000 clones, around 87% of them singletons; the top ten hold about 5.7%. Germline assignment: CDR1 MNHEY and CDR2 SVGEGT. This CDR3 has 15 amino acids. Between the trimmed V and J ends, which lost 0 bases and 7 bases, there was a span of 13 bases. The data belong to a study of blood T cell repertoires in COVID-19. Sequenced sample: PBMCs or T cells enriched from blood (not recorded which). The chain joins TRBV6-2 or TRBV6-3 to TRBJ1-5; D unresolved. This sequence was found in a young woman who had recovered from COVID-19. CDR3 loop: CASSYSGRFGQPQHF. The CDR3 nucleotides read TGTGCCAGCAGTTACTCCGGCAGGTTCGGCCAGCCCCAGCATTTT.